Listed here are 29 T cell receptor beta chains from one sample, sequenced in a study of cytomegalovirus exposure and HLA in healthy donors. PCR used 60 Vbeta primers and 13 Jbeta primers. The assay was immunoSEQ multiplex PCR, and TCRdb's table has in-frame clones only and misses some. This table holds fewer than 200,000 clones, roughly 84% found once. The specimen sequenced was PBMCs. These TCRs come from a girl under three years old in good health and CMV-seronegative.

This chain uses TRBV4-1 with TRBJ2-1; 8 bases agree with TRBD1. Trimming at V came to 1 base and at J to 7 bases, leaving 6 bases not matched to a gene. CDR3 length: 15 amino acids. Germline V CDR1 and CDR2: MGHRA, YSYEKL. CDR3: CASSQGTGMSNEQFF. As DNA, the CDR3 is TGCGCCAGCAGCCAAGGGACAGGGATGTCTAATGAGCAGTTCTTC.

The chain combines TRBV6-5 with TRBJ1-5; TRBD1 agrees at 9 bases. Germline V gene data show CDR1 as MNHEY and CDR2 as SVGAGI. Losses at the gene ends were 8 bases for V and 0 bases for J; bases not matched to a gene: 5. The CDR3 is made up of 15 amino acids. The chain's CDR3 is CASGRDRVSNQPQHF. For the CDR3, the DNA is TGTGCCAGCGGCCGGGACAGGGTTAGCAATCAGCCCCAGCATTTT.

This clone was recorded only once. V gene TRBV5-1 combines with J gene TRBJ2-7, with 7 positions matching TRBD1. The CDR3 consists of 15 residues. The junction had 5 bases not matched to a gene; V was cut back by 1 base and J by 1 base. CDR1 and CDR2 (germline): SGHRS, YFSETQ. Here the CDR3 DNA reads TGCGCCAGCAGCTTGAGACAGGGATGGTCCTACGAGCAGTACTTC. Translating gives CASSLRQGWSYEQYF.

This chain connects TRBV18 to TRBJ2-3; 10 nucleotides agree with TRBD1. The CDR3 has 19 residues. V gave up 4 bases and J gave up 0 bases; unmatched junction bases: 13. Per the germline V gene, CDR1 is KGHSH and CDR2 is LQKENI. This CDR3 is CASSRQGAEASGSTDTQYF. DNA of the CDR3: TGTGCCAGCTCACGACAGGGGGCCGAGGCTAGCGGGAGCACAGATACGCAGTATTTT.

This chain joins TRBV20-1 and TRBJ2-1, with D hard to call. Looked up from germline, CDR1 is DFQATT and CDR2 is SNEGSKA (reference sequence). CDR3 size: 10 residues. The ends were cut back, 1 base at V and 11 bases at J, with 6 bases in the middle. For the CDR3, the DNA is TGCAGTGCTAGAGGACAACAGCAGTTCTTC. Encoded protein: CSARGQQQFF.

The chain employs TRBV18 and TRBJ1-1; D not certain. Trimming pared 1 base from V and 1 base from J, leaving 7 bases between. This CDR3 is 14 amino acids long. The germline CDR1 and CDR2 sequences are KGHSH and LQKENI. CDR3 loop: CASSPLRRNTEAFF. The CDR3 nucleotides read TGTGCCAGCTCACCACTCAGAAGGAACACTGAAGCTTTCTTT.

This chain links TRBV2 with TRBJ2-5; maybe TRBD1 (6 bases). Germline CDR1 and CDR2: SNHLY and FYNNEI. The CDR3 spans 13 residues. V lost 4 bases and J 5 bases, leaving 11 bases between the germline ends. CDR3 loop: CASSGYRGETQYF. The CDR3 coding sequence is TGTGCCAGCAGTGGGTATAGGGGGGAGACCCAGTACTTC. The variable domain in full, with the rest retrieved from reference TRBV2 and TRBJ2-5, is EPEVTQTPSHQVTQMGQEVILRCVPISNHLYFYWYRQILGQKVEFLVSFYNNEISEKSEIFDDQFSVERPDGSNFTLKIRSTKLEDSAMYFCASSGYRGETQYFGPGTRLLVL.

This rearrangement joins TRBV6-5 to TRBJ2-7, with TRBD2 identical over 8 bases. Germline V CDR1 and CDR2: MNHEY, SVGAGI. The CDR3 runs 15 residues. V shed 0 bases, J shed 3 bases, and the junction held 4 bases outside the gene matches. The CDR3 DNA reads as TGTGCCAGCAGTTACTCGGCGGGGGGATACTACGAGCAGTACTTC. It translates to CASSYSAGGYYEQYF.

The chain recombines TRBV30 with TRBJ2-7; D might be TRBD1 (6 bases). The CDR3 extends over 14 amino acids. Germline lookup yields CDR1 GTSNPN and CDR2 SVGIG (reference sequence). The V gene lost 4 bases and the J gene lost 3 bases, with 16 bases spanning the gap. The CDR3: CAWNLLRTDYEQYF. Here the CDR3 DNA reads TGTGCCTGGAACCTTTTAAGGACAGACTACGAGCAGTACTTC.

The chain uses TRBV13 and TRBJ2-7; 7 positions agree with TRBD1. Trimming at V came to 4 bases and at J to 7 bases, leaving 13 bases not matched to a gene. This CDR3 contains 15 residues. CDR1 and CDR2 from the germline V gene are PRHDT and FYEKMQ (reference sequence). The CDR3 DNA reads TGTGCCAGCAGCTCAAACAATCCCGCCAGGGGGGAGCAGTACTTC. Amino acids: CASSSNNPARGEQYF.

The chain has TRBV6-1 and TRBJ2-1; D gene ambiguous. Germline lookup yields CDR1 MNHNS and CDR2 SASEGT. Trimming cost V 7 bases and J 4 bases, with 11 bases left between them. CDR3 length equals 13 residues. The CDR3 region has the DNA TGTGCCAGCATGGGCTACCTATACAATGAGCAGTTCTTC. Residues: CASMGYLYNEQFF.

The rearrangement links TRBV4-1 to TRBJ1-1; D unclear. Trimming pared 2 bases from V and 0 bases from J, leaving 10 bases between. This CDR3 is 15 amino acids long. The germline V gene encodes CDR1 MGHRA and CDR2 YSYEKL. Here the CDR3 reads CASSQMSGMNTEAFF. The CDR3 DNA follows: TGCGCCAGCAGCCAAATGTCGGGGATGAACACTGAAGCTTTCTTT.

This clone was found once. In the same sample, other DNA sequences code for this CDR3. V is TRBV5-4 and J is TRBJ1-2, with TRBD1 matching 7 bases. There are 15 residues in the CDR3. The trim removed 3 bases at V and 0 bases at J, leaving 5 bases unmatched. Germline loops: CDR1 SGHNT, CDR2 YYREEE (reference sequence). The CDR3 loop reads CASSSRQGANYGYTF. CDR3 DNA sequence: TGTGCCAGCAGCTCCAGACAGGGAGCTAACTATGGCTACACCTTC.

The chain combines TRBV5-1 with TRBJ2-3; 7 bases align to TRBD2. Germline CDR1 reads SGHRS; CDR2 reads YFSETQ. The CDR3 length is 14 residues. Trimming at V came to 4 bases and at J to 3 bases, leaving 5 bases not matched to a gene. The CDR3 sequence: CASSPGGKTDTQYF. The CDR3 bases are TGCGCCAGCAGCCCGGGGGGTAAGACAGATACGCAGTATTTT. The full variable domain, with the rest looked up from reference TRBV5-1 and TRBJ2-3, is KAGVTQTPRYLIKTRGQQVTLSCSPISGHRSVSWYQQTPGQGLQFLFEYFSETQRNKGNFPGRFSGRQFSNSRSEMNVSTLELGDSALYLCASSPGGKTDTQYFGPGTRLTVL.

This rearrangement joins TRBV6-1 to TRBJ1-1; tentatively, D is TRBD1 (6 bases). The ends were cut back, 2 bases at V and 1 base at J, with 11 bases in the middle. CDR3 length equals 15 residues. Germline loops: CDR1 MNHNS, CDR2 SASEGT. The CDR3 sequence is CASSELYRANTEAFF. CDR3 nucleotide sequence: TGTGCCAGCAGTGAATTGTACAGGGCGAACACTGAAGCTTTCTTT.

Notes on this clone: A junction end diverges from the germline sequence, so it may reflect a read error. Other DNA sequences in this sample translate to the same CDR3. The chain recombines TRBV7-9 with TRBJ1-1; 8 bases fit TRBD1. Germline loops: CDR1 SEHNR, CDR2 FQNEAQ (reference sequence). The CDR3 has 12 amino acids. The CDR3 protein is CASSLSQGAAFF. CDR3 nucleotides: TGTGCCAGTAGCTTGTCCCAGGGGGCAGCTTTCTTT.

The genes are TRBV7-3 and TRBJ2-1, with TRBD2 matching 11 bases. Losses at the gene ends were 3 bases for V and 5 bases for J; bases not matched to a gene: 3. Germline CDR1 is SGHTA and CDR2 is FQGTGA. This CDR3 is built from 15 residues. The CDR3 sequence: CASSFTSGGNNEQFF. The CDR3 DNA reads TGTGCCAGCAGCTTTACTAGCGGGGGTAACAATGAGCAGTTCTTC.

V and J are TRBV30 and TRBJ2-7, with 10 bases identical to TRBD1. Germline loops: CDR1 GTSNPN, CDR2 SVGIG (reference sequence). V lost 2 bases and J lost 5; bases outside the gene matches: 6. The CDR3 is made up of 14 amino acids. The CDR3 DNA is TGTGCCTGGAGTTCGGGGACAGGGGACAACGAGCAGTACTTC. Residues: CAWSSGTGDNEQYF. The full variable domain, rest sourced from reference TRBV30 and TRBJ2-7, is SQTIHQWPATLVQPVGSPLSLECTVEGTSNPNLYWYRQAAGRGLQLLFYSVGIGQISSEVPQNLSASRPQDRQFILSSKKLLLSDSGFYLCAWSSGTGDNEQYFGPGTRLTVT.

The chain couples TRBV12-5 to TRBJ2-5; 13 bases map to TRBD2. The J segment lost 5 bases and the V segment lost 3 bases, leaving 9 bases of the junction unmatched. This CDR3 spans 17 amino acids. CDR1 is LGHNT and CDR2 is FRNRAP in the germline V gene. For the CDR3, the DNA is TGTGCTAGTGGTTTCCGACTAGCGGGGGGATCTTGGGAGACCCAGTACTTC. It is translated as CASGFRLAGGSWETQYF.

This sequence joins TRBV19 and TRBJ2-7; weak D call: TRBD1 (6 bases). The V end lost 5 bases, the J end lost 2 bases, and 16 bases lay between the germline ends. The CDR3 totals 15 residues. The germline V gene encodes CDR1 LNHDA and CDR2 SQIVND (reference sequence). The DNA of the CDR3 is TGTGCCAGTAGTTCACGGACAGCACTAGCCTACGAGCAGTACTTC. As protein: CASSSRTALAYEQYF.

CDR3 amino acids: CAWDPGQGTNYGYTF. The CDR3 DNA reads TGTGCCTGGGACCCGGGACAGGGGACTAACTATGGCTACACCTTC. The chain joins TRBV30 to TRBJ1-2; 10 nucleotides match TRBD1. The CDR3 covers 15 residues. Per germline, CDR1 GTSNPN and CDR2 SVGIG (reference sequence). V trimming: 5 bases; J trimming: 0 bases; junction bases outside the gene matches: 6.

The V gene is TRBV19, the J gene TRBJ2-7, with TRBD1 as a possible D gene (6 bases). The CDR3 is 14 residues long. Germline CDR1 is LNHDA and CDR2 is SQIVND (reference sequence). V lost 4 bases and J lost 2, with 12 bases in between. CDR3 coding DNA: TGTGCCAGTAGTACCACAGGGCAGACCTACGAGCAGTACTTC. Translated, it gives CASSTTGQTYEQYF.

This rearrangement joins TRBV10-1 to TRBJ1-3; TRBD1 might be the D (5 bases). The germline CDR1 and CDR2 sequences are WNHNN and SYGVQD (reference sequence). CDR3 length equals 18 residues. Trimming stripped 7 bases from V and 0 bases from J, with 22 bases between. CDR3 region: CASIIDRNGRVSGNTIYF. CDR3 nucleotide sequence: TGCGCCAGCATCATTGATCGTAACGGCAGGGTCTCTGGAAACACCATATATTTT.

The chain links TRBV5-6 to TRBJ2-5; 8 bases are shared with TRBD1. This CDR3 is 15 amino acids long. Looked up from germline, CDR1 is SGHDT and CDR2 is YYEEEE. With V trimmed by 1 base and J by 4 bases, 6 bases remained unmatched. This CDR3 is CASSLSSGGRETQYF. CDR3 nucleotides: TGTGCCAGCAGCTTGTCATCAGGGGGCCGAGAGACCCAGTACTTC.

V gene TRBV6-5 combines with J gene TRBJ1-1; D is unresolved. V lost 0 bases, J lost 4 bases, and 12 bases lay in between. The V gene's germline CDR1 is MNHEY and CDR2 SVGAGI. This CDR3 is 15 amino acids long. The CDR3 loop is CASSYSRQSGTEAFF. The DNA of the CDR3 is TGTGCCAGCAGTTACTCGCGGCAGAGCGGCACTGAAGCTTTCTTT.

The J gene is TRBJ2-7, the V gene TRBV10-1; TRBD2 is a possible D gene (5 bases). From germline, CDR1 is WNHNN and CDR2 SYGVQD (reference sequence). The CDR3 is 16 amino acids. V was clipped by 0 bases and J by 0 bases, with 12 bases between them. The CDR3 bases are TGCGCCAGCAGTGAGTCGAAGGACTGGTTCTCCTACGAGCAGTACTTC. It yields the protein CASSESKDWFSYEQYF.

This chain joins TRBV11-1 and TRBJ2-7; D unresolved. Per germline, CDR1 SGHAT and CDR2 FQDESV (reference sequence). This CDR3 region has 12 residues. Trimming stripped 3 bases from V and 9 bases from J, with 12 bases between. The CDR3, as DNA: TGTGCCAGCAGCTTTTCAGGTGGTACGCAGTACTTC. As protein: CASSFSGGTQYF.

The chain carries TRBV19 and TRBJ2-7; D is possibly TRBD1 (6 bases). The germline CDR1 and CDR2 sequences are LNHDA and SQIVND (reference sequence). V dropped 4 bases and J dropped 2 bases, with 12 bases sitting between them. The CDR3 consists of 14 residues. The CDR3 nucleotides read TGTGCCAGTAGTACCACAGGGTCAACCTACGAGCAGTACTTC. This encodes CASSTTGSTYEQYF.

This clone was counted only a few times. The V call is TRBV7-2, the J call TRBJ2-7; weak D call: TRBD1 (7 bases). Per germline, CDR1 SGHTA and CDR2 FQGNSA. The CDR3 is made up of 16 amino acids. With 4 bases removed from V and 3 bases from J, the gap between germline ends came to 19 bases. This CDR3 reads CASSSGRDSRLYEQYF. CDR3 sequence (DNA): TGTGCCAGCAGCTCCGGGCGGGACAGCCGGCTCTACGAGCAGTACTTC.